Below are 10 T cell receptor beta chains sequenced from a single sample in a study of cytomegalovirus exposure and HLA in healthy donors. PCR was performed using 60 Vbeta and 13 Jbeta primers. Sequencing used immunoSEQ multiplex PCR; TCRdb keeps in-frame clones, though not all of them. Its table lists approximately 110,000 clones. The specimen sequenced was PBMCs. The receptor set was obtained from a man aged 40-49 years in good health and CMV-seronegative.

The V gene is TRBV7-2, the J gene TRBJ2-5; 8 bases are a match to TRBD1. The junction had 9 bases not matched to a gene; V was cut back by 4 bases and J by 2 bases. Germline CDR1 SGHTA, CDR2 FQGNSA. This CDR3 comprises 16 residues. CDR3 amino acids: CASSSGQGGLQETQYF. The CDR3 nucleotides read TGTGCCAGCAGCTCCGGACAGGGAGGACTACAAGAGACCCAGTACTTC.

The chain recombines TRBV9 with TRBJ1-1, with 9 bases fitting TRBD1. The CDR3 length is 15 residues. The germline V gene has CDR1 SGDLS and CDR2 YYNGEE. Trimming removed 3 bases from V and 3 bases from J; junction bases left unmatched: 6. The CDR3 spells CASSAKQGADTEAFF. The CDR3 nucleotides are TGTGCCAGCAGCGCGAAACAGGGGGCGGACACTGAAGCTTTCTTT.

The gene calls are TRBV5-6 and TRBJ1-4; no firm D call. V was clipped by 1 base and J by 6 bases, with 16 bases between them. The CDR3 has 16 residues. The germline gives CDR1 SGHDT, CDR2 YYEEEE. CDR3 in DNA: TGTGCCAGCAGCTTGTCTGGGCAGTACTCTTATGAAAAACTGTTTTTT. Its protein product is CASSLSGQYSYEKLFF.

This chain joins TRBV27 and TRBJ1-1, with D possibly TRBD1 on 6 matching bases. Trimming pared 5 bases from V and 11 bases from J, leaving 18 bases between. CDR3 length: 13 amino acids. The germline gives CDR1 MNHEY, CDR2 SMNVEV (reference sequence). The CDR3 bases are TGTGCCAGCAGTCGAACAGGGAGCTTTGGGGCTTTCTTT. The encoded protein is CASSRTGSFGAFF.

This chain uses TRBV6-5 with TRBJ2-2, with 10 bases aligning to TRBD2. The CDR3 covers 14 residues. V shed 9 bases and J 6 bases; nucleotides not matched to a gene: 7. Germline V lookup: CDR1 MNHEY, CDR2 SVGAGI. This chain's CDR3 is CASLTSGNPGELFF. DNA of the CDR3: TGTGCCAGTCTTACTAGCGGGAATCCCGGGGAGCTGTTTTTT.

The chain's CDR3 is CASSLGQVNTEAFF. The DNA for the CDR3 is TGCGCCAGCAGCCTGGGACAGGTGAACACTGAAGCTTTCTTT. The rearrangement links TRBV4-1 to TRBJ1-1; 8 nucleotides line up with TRBD1. Germline V gene data show CDR1 as MGHRA and CDR2 as YSYEKL. The CDR3 extends over 14 amino acids. The ends lost 4 bases at V and 0 bases at J; junction bases unmatched: 1.

The V and J genes are TRBV6-1 and TRBJ1-4, with 9 positions matching TRBD1. Unmatched junction bases numbered 3, after V lost 6 bases and J lost 7 bases. Germline V CDR1 and CDR2: MNHNS, SASEGT. This CDR3 has 13 residues. This chain's CDR3 is CASSLDRGEKLFF. CDR3 coding DNA: TGTGCCAGCAGCTTGGACAGGGGTGAAAAACTGTTTTTT.

CDR3 sequence: CASSLSVTGAPYGYTF. CDR3 coding DNA: TGTGCCAGCAGTTTATCGGTGACAGGGGCTCCCTATGGCTACACCTTC. The chain is built from TRBV27 and TRBJ1-2, with TRBD1 matching 8 bases. CDR1 MNHEY and CDR2 SMNVEV come from the germline V gene (reference sequence). The CDR3 runs 16 residues. V lost 0 bases to trimming and J lost 4 bases; unmatched junction nucleotides: 7.

The rearrangement joins TRBV6-1 to TRBJ1-1, with TRBD1 identical over 7 bases. Germline CDR1 and CDR2: MNHNS and SASEGT. This CDR3 has 13 residues. V dropped 6 bases and J dropped 3; count of bases not matched to a gene: 4. CDR3: CASRRRGDTEAFF. In nucleotides, the CDR3 is TGTGCCAGCAGGCGCAGGGGGGACACTGAAGCTTTCTTT.

This chain uses TRBV11-1 with TRBJ2-1, with TRBD1 as a possible D gene (6 bases). V lost 2 bases and J 2 bases, leaving 10 bases between the germline ends. The CDR3 is made up of 15 amino acids. CDR1 and CDR2 (germline): SGHAT, FQDESV (reference sequence). The CDR3 region is CASSLRTAPYNEQFF. The CDR3 DNA reads TGTGCCAGCAGCTTAAGGACAGCACCCTACAATGAGCAGTTCTTC. The variable domain in full, completed from reference TRBV11-1 and TRBJ2-1, reads EAEVAQSPRYKITEKSQAVAFWCDPISGHATLYWYRQILGQGPELLVQFQDESVVDDSQLPKDRFSAERLKGVDSTLKIQPAELGDSAMYLCASSLRTAPYNEQFFGPGTRLTVL.